The 24 T cell receptor beta chains below were found in one sample sequenced in a study of early T cells in non-severe SARS-CoV-2 infection. TCRdb passed the 5' RACE reads through MiXCR, listing each CDR3 protein once. In the table there are around 50,000 distinct CDR3 sequences, 12% of which are singletons. Sequencing input: whole blood. Receptors were obtained from an adult who was a healthcare worker with PCR-confirmed SARS-CoV-2 infection or an uninfected control (not recorded which).

This clonotype was seen repeatedly, ten times or more. The chain joins TRBV12-5 to TRBJ1-2; tentative D call: TRBD1 (6 bases). The CDR3 totals 17 residues. V was clipped by 5 bases and J by 5 bases, with 24 bases between them. Germline V CDR1 and CDR2: LGHNT, FRNRAP. The CDR3 DNA reads TGTGCTAGTGGTACCTCCAGGACAGAAGCTAATAATTATGGCTACACCTTC. This encodes CASGTSRTEANNYGYTF.

The rearrangement links TRBV6-5 to TRBJ1-4; D ambiguous. V was shortened by 8 bases and J by 8 bases, with 21 bases between the two germline ends. The CDR3 extends over 15 amino acids. Germline CDR1 MNHEY, CDR2 SVGAGI. CDR3 in amino acids: CASGVSTIPGEKLFF. The CDR3 nucleotides are TGTGCCAGCGGGGTTTCGACGATACCAGGAGAAAAACTGTTTTTT.

The chain recombines TRBV5-1 with TRBJ2-7, with a tentative D call TRBD2 (5 bases). The germline gives CDR1 SGHRS, CDR2 YFSETQ. V was cut by 4 bases and J by 2 bases, with 16 bases left in between. The CDR3 extends over 15 amino acids. The CDR3 sequence: CASSMEPSSPYEQYF. CDR3 sequence (DNA): TGCGCCAGCAGCATGGAGCCTAGCTCTCCCTACGAGCAGTACTTC. The full variable domain, rest sourced from reference TRBV5-1 and TRBJ2-7, is KAGVTQTPRYLIKTRGQQVTLSCSPISGHRSVSWYQQTPGQGLQFLFEYFSETQRNKGNFPGRFSGRQFSNSRSEMNVSTLELGDSALYLCASSMEPSSPYEQYFGPGTRLTVT.

The chain joins TRBV29-1 to TRBJ1-1; D remains ambiguous. Trimming shortened V by 7 bases and J by 8 bases, and 11 bases separated the two germline ends. The CDR3 length is 10 residues. Germline values: CDR1 SQVTM, CDR2 ANQGSEA. The CDR3 reads CSALAGEAFF. CDR3 sequence (DNA): TGCAGCGCCCTGGCGGGGGAAGCTTTCTTT.

CDR3 nucleotides: TGTGCCAGCAGCCTCGGCCGTTCCGGGACAGGGGCGACCATATATTTT. Its protein product is CASSLGRSGTGATIYF. V and J are TRBV7-9 and TRBJ1-3; 10 bases are a match to TRBD1. With 5 bases clipped from V and 10 bases from J, the junction kept 14 bases outside the gene matches. The CDR3 sequence is 16 residues long. CDR1 and CDR2 (germline): SEHNR, FQNEAQ (reference sequence).

In its sample, this clonotype was seen a few times. This chain links TRBV9 with TRBJ2-1; D might be TRBD2 (6 bases). The ends were cut back, 0 bases at V and 2 bases at J, with 9 bases in the middle. The CDR3 consists of 15 residues. Germline lookup yields CDR1 SGDLS and CDR2 YYNGEE. The CDR3 region is CASSVDAGTYNEQFF. As DNA, the CDR3 is TGTGCCAGCAGCGTAGATGCGGGAACCTACAATGAGCAGTTCTTC.

This sequence joins TRBV27 and TRBJ2-5, with D perhaps assigned TRBD1 or TRBD2 (6 bases each). Per the germline V gene, CDR1 is MNHEY and CDR2 is SMNVEV (reference sequence). The V end was cut by 3 bases, the J end by 10 bases, with 15 bases between. The length of the CDR3 is 13 residues. For the CDR3, the DNA is TGTGCCAGCAGTTTGAGGGGGGCCCAATTCCAGTACTTC. Translated, it gives CASSLRGAQFQYF.

This clonotype was seen repeatedly, ten times or more. The chain combines TRBV7-3 with TRBJ1-1; D possibly corresponds to TRBD1 (6 bases). The CDR3 consists of 15 residues. Looked up from germline, CDR1 is SGHTA and CDR2 is FQGTGA. With 3 bases removed from V and 4 bases from J, the gap between germline ends came to 15 bases. CDR3: CASSFSPGAGTEAFF. The CDR3 region has the DNA TGTGCCAGCAGCTTCTCTCCGGGGGCGGGCACTGAAGCTTTCTTT.

This clonotype was seen at least ten times. The V gene is TRBV24-1, the J gene TRBJ1-4; no definite D call. The germline CDR1 and CDR2 sequences are KGHDR and SFDVKD. The germline V and J ends were trimmed by 3 bases and 8 bases, with 21 bases remaining between them. The CDR3 consists of 17 residues. Here the CDR3 reads CATSDPPAGVMEEKLFF. The CDR3 nucleotides are TGTGCCACCAGTGATCCCCCAGCGGGCGTGATGGAGGAAAAACTGTTTTTT.

In its sample, this clonotype was seen many times. The chain combines TRBV11-2 with TRBJ2-1; a weak D match, TRBD2 (5 bases). The V end was cut by 6 bases, the J end by 8 bases, with 11 bases between. Germline loops: CDR1 SGHAT, CDR2 FQNNGV. The CDR3 runs 12 residues. The CDR3 sequence is CASRADWDEQFF. CDR3 sequence (DNA): TGTGCCAGCAGGGCGGACTGGGATGAGCAGTTCTTC. The complete variable domain, with remaining parts taken from reference TRBV11-2 and TRBJ2-1, reads EAGVAQSPRYKIIEKRQSVAFWCNPISGHATLYWYQQILGQGPKLLIQFQNNGVVDDSQLPKDRFSAERLKGVDSTLKIQPAKLEDSAVYLCASRADWDEQFFGPGTRLTVL.

This clonotype was detected many times. Likely a read error: the CDR3 ends without its conserved phenylalanine or tryptophan. Because the CDR3's place on the DNA is in doubt, the DNA is left out and the CDR3 is given as listed by TCRdb. V usage is TRBV5-1 and J usage is TRBJ1-1; the listed D gene, TRBD1, was not tested against the DNA. Germline CDR1 and CDR2: SGHRS and YFSETQ. The CDR3 totals 12 residues, both ends included. The CDR3 reads CASSDWTGVVVL.

In this sample, this clonotype turned up a few times. The chain employs TRBV7-3 and TRBJ2-1, with D tentatively TRBD1 or TRBD2 (6 bases each). This CDR3 contains 15 residues. Germline-derived CDR1 and CDR2 are SGHTA and FQGTGA. V lost 2 bases and J lost 4, with 12 bases in between. CDR3 in amino acids: CASSLSAGTYNEQFF. The CDR3 DNA is TGTGCCAGCAGCTTATCGGCGGGGACATACAATGAGCAGTTCTTC.

This clonotype was picked up many times. The chain employs TRBV29-1 and TRBJ2-7; 11 positions match TRBD1. CDR3 length equals 14 residues. Trimming cost V 7 bases and J 2 bases; bases outside gene matches: 7. Germline assignment: CDR1 SQVTM and CDR2 ANQGSEA. The CDR3 DNA reads as TGCAGCGCTGGTGGACAGGGGGCCCCCTACGAGCAGTACTTC. It translates to CSAGGQGAPYEQYF.

J is TRBJ2-2 and V is TRBV7-3, with 8 bases lining up with TRBD2. The CDR3 spans 14 residues. Germline CDR1 and CDR2: SGHTA and FQGTGA. J was trimmed by 4 bases and V by 4 bases; bases with no gene match: 2. The CDR3 nucleotides are TGTGCCAGCAGCTCCCGGGGGGGCACCGGGGAGCTGTTTTTT. Amino acids: CASSSRGGTGELFF. Filled out from reference TRBV7-3 and TRBJ2-2, the complete variable domain reads GAGVSQTPSNKVTEKGKYVELRCDPISGHTALYWYRQSLGQGPEFLIYFQGTGAADDSGLPNDRFFAVRPEGSVSTLKIQRTERGDSAVYLCASSSRGGTGELFFGEGSRLTVL.

The chain links TRBV6-2 or TRBV6-3 to TRBJ2-2; 12 bases line up with TRBD1. From germline, CDR1 is MNHEY and CDR2 SVGEGT. There are 16 residues in the CDR3. The V gene end was trimmed by 5 bases and the J gene end by 2 bases; junction bases not matched to a gene: 3. CDR3 nucleotide sequence: TGTGCCAGCAGTCCCGGGACAGGGGGCAACACCGGGGAGCTGTTTTTT. Translation gives CASSPGTGGNTGELFF.

This clonotype showed up many times. The chain carries TRBV20-1 and TRBJ1-6; maybe TRBD1 (5 bases). The germline V gene encodes CDR1 DFQATT and CDR2 SNEGSKA (reference sequence). The length of the CDR3 is 14 residues. Deletions cut 5 bases from V and 8 bases from J, with 16 bases between. This CDR3 reads CSARQGVWDSPLHF. The CDR3 nucleotides are TGCAGTGCTCGCCAGGGTGTTTGGGATTCACCCCTCCACTTT.

This clonotype occurred a few times. The chain recombines TRBV6-5 with TRBJ2-6, with D possibly being TRBD1 (7 bases). V lost 5 bases, J lost 1 base, and 18 bases lay in between. The CDR3 has 18 residues. Germline values: CDR1 MNHEY, CDR2 SVGAGI. CDR3 residues: CASSPHGQAGSGANVLTF. Written as DNA, the CDR3 is TGTGCCAGCAGTCCCCACGGACAGGCGGGGTCTGGGGCCAACGTCCTGACTTTC.

The chain has TRBV5-4 and TRBJ2-2; TRBD2 agrees at 11 bases. The trim removed 3 bases at V and 5 bases at J, leaving 6 bases unmatched. CDR1 is SGHNT and CDR2 is YYREEE in the germline V gene (reference sequence). CDR3 length equals 16 residues. The CDR3 protein is CASSSGLAVGTGELFF. CDR3 coding DNA: TGTGCCAGCAGCTCGGGACTAGCGGTCGGAACCGGGGAGCTGTTTTTT.

There are many counts of this clonotype. The genes are TRBV7-6 and TRBJ2-3, with D perhaps TRBD1 (5 bases). The CDR3 extends over 13 amino acids. The V gene lost 4 bases and the J gene lost 9 bases, with 14 bases spanning the gap. Germline V lookup: CDR1 SGHVS, CDR2 FNYEAQ. The CDR3 DNA is TGTGCCAGCAGCTCGTACAGGAGCTACACGCAGTATTTT. Protein: CASSSYRSYTQYF.

This clonotype was detected a few times. The chain carries TRBV4-1 and TRBJ1-4, with TRBD1 matching 12 bases. Losses at the gene ends were 8 bases for V and 4 bases for J; bases not matched to a gene: 14. The CDR3 length is 18 residues. In germline, CDR1 is MGHRA, CDR2 YSYEKL. The chain's CDR3 is CASFPGTGGSVLNEKLFF. DNA for the CDR3: TGCGCCAGCTTTCCCGGGACAGGGGGCTCCGTCCTTAATGAAAAACTGTTTTTT.

This clonotype is medium-sized. The genes are TRBV7-6 and TRBJ2-1; perhaps TRBD1 as D (6 bases). The CDR3 length is 13 residues. Trimming left V 5 bases short and J 9 bases short, with 14 bases between. The V gene's germline CDR1 is SGHVS and CDR2 FNYEAQ. The CDR3 region is CASSPEVGAEQFF. CDR3 coding DNA: TGTGCCAGCAGCCCAGAGGTGGGGGCTGAGCAGTTCTTC. The full variable domain, in which reference TRBV7-6 and TRBJ2-1 provide the parts outside the CDR3, is GAGVSQSPRYKVTKRGQDVALRCDPISGHVSLYWYRQALGQGPEFLTYFNYEAQQDKSGLPNDRFSAERPEGSISTLTIQRTEQRDSAMYRCASSPEVGAEQFFGPGTRLTVL.

The chain is built from TRBV4-2 and TRBJ1-1, with D unresolved. The CDR3 has 13 amino acids. Trimming left V 5 bases short and J 6 bases short, with 13 bases between. Germline values: CDR1 LGHNA, CDR2 YNFKEQ. The CDR3 reads CASSNVGEAEAFF. CDR3 in DNA: TGTGCCAGCAGCAATGTAGGAGAGGCTGAAGCTTTCTTT.

This clonotype was seen ten or more times. This sequence joins TRBV19 and TRBJ2-3, with D unresolved. The CDR3 is 14 residues long. CDR1 and CDR2 from the germline V gene are LNHDA and SQIVND (reference sequence). With 2 bases removed from V and 2 bases from J, the gap between germline ends came to 8 bases. In nucleotides, the CDR3 is TGTGCCAGTAGTATAAGGCGTAACACAGATACGCAGTATTTT. It is translated as CASSIRRNTDTQYF.

This clonotype was counted a few times. CDR3 region: CASSTGTGGTDTQYF. In nucleotides, the CDR3 is TGTGCCAGTAGTACCGGGACAGGGGGCACAGATACGCAGTATTTT. This chain uses TRBV19 with TRBJ2-3; 10 bases match TRBD1. Germline CDR1 reads LNHDA; CDR2 reads SQIVND (reference sequence). With 4 bases clipped from V and 1 base from J, the junction kept 2 bases outside the gene matches. The CDR3 has 15 amino acids.